A selection of T cell receptor beta chains follows, all from one sample in a study of blood T cells in healthy people across ages. MiXCR, run by TCRdb on the 5' RACE reads, gives a single entry per CDR3 protein. The sample has about 1.4 million distinct CDR3 sequences, approximately 59% seen once. The sample was blood. The receptors were gathered from a man younger than 30 in good health. Each CDR3 is given with its conserved first and last residue. D genes are given only for firm matches. Clone sizes are given selectively: once, few, many, or a class where the clone is expanded.

v_gene	d_gene	j_gene	abundance	CDR3nt	CDR3aa
TRBV20-1	NA	TRBJ1-1	NA	TGCAGTGCTAGGGGGGGGCTTAGCTCTGAAGCTTTCTTT	CSARGGLSSEAFF
TRBV5-6	NA	TRBJ2-1	NA	TGTGCCAGCAGCTCCCGACTCCTGGATGGCAATGAGCAGTTCTTC	CASSSRLLDGNEQFF
TRBV7-9	TRBD1	TRBJ2-5	NA	TGTGCCAGCAGCCTAGACAGGGCACACCAAGAGACCCAGTACTTC	CASSLDRAHQETQYF
TRBV5-1	NA	TRBJ1-4	NA	TGCGCCAGCAGCTTGGACAGCTCAACTAATGAAAAACTGTTTTTT	CASSLDSSTNEKLFF
TRBV3-1	TRBD2	TRBJ2-7	NA	TGTGCCAGCAGCCAAGGTACAGCGGGGGGGCATGAGCAGTACTTC	CASSQGTAGGHEQYF
TRBV12-5	NA	TRBJ2-7	NA	TGTGCTAGTGGTACCGGAGGTGGATACGAGCAGTACTTC	CASGTGGGYEQYF
TRBV20-1	TRBD1	TRBJ1-1	NA	TGCAGTGCTAGAACCAGCCTTTGGGACAGGGGCACTGAAGCTTTCTTT	CSARTSLWDRGTEAFF
TRBV2	TRBD2	TRBJ2-7	NA	TGTGCCAGCAGTAACGGGGGGGCCTACGAGCAGTACTTC	CASSNGGAYEQYF
TRBV7-9	TRBD1	TRBJ2-1	NA	TGTGCCAGCAGCGAGGGACAGAACTATTACAATGAGCAGTTCTTC	CASSEGQNYYNEQFF
TRBV15	NA	TRBJ2-7	few	TGTGCCACTAGCGGAAACCAGTACGAGCAGTACTTC	CATSGNQYEQYF
TRBV29-1	NA	TRBJ2-7	NA	TGCAGCGTAGGTGGGACCTCCCTGGTTTACGAGCAGTACTTC	CSVGGTSLVYEQYF
TRBV27	NA	TRBJ1-1	NA	TGTGCCAGCAGTTTTGCAGGGCCAACTGAAGCTTTCTTT	CASSFAGPTEAFF
TRBV14	NA	TRBJ2-2	NA	TGTGCCAGCAGCCAAGATTTTGGACTCGGGGAGCTGTTTTTT	CASSQDFGLGELFF
TRBV11-2	NA	TRBJ2-3	NA	TGTGCCAGCAGCAACTACCGAGAAGCCCCTAATACGCAGTATTTT	CASSNYREAPNTQYF
TRBV7-2	NA	TRBJ2-7	NA	TGTGCCAGCAGCTGGGACTTTGCCTACGAGCAGTACTTC	CASSWDFAYEQYF
TRBV14	NA	TRBJ2-6	few	TGTGCCAGCAGCCGCCTAGGAGCGGCTGGGGCCAACGTCCTGACTTTC	CASSRLGAAGANVLTF
TRBV7-7	NA	TRBJ2-5	NA	TGTGCCAGCAGCTTGCGCTATCATGACCAAGAGACCCAGTACTTC	CASSLRYHDQETQYF
TRBV28	TRBD2	TRBJ2-3	NA	TGTGCCAGCAGTCCCTCAGTAGCGGGCAAGGATACGCAGTATTTT	CASSPSVAGKDTQYF
TRBV10-3	TRBD2	TRBJ2-1	NA	TGTGCCGGGCAGCGGGGGGGCGATTACAATGAGCAGTTCTTC	CAGQRGGDYNEQFF
TRBV4-1	TRBD2	TRBJ2-5	NA	TGCGCCAGCAGCCGGAATTTGGGACTAGCGGGAGCGACGCCTCAAGAGACCCAGTACTTC	CASSRNLGLAGATPQETQYF
TRBV5-1	NA	TRBJ2-1	NA	TGCGCCAGCAGCTCGAGGGGGGATGAGCAGTTCTTC	CASSSRGDEQFF
TRBV2	NA	TRBJ1-2	NA	TGTGCCAGCAGTTCCCCCGGACAGTATGAGAGCTATGGCTACACCTTC	CASSSPGQYESYGYTF
TRBV29-1	NA	TRBJ1-1	few	TGCAGCGTTGAGTTGGATTCTCGGGTGGACACTGAAGCTTTCTTT	CSVELDSRVDTEAFF
TRBV4-1	NA	TRBJ1-4	few	TGCGCCAGCAGCCAAGATCGACAGGCCCTGGGAAAACTGTTTTTT	CASSQDRQALGKLFF
TRBV5-1	TRBD1	TRBJ1-3	NA	TGCGCCGGCAGCTCCCAGGGGGCGGCTGGAAACACCATATATTTT	CAGSSQGAAGNTIYF
TRBV5-1	TRBD1	TRBJ2-3	NA	TGCGCCAGCAGCTTGGATGAGAGGGGGCAAGATACGCAGTATTTT	CASSLDERGQDTQYF
TRBV20-1	TRBD2	TRBJ2-7	NA	TGCAGTGCTAGAGAACCCCCTGAGGGAGGGCCCCTCGAGCAGTACTTC	CSAREPPEGGPLEQYF
TRBV4-3	NA	TRBJ2-1	NA	TGCGCCAGCAGCCAAGGACAGGGAGGCTACAATGAGCAGTTCTTC	CASSQGQGGYNEQFF
TRBV29-1	TRBD1	TRBJ2-1	NA	TGCAGCGTTCTAGGACAGGGCTGCAATGAGCAGTTCTTC	CSVLGQGCNEQFF
TRBV24-1	NA	TRBJ2-7	NA	TGTGCCACCCTGGGACGGAATATCTACGAGCAGTACTTC	CATLGRNIYEQYF
TRBV7-9	TRBD1	TRBJ2-5	once	TGTGCCAGCAGCTTAAGGGGGACAGGGAAAGAAGAGACCCAGTACTTC	CASSLRGTGKEETQYF
TRBV20-1	TRBD2	TRBJ2-3	NA	TGCAGTGCTAGATTAGCGGGGCACCTCGGAGATACGCAGTATTTT	CSARLAGHLGDTQYF
TRBV7-9	NA	TRBJ1-5	NA	TGTGCCAGCAGCTTACCCAGGGAAGACAATCAGCCCCAGCATTTT	CASSLPREDNQPQHF
TRBV4-1	NA	TRBJ2-7	NA	TGCGCCAGCAGCCCGCGGGACGCCTACTACGAGCAGTACTTC	CASSPRDAYYEQYF
TRBV4-3	NA	TRBJ1-4	NA	TGCGCCAGCAGCCAAGTTAATGAAAAACTGTTTTTT	CASSQVNEKLFF
TRBV5-4	NA	TRBJ2-5	NA	TGTGCCAGCAGCCCCCCAGAGCAGGGGACCCAGTACTTC	CASSPPEQGTQYF
TRBV12-3/TRBV12-4	NA	TRBJ2-5	NA	TGTGCCAGCAGTTTTATGTACCAAGAGACCCAGTACTTC	CASSFMYQETQYF
TRBV6-5	NA	TRBJ2-3	few	TGTGCCAGCAGCTATCTAGGGGAAGGTGGAGATACGCAGTATTTT	CASSYLGEGGDTQYF
TRBV4-3	NA	TRBJ1-4	NA	TGCGCCAGCAGCCAAGTAACCAGCCCGCTCCTCAGTGAAAAACTGTTTTTT	CASSQVTSPLLSEKLFF
TRBV28	NA	TRBJ1-2	NA	TGTGCCACCGACGGGGTTCACGAGAACTATGGCTACACCTTC	CATDGVHENYGYTF
TRBV5-1	TRBD2	TRBJ2-1	NA	TGCGCCAGCAGCTTGATGGGGCGGGAGGTTGAGCAGTTCTTC	CASSLMGREVEQFF
TRBV24-1	TRBD1	TRBJ2-1	NA	TGTGCCACCAGTGATCCCGGGACAGGGGGCCCCAATGAGCAGTTCTTC	CATSDPGTGGPNEQFF
TRBV6-2/TRBV6-3	NA	TRBJ1-5	few	TGTGCCAGCGGCCCGCAAGGCAGCAATCAGCCCCAGCATTTT	CASGPQGSNQPQHF
TRBV27	TRBD1	TRBJ1-4	NA	TGTGCCAGCAGTTTATACCCCGGGACAGGAGATGAAAAACTGTTTTTT	CASSLYPGTGDEKLFF
TRBV6-5	NA	TRBJ1-2	once	TGTGCCAGCAGACAAAACGACTATGGCTACACCTTC	CASRQNDYGYTF
TRBV12-5	NA	TRBJ2-3	NA	TGTGCTAGTGGCAAAGACACAGATACGCAGTATTTT	CASGKDTDTQYF
TRBV11-2	TRBD2	TRBJ2-3	once	TGTGCCAGCAGGGGACTAGGGGGCACAGATACGCAGTATTTT	CASRGLGGTDTQYF
TRBV5-1	NA	TRBJ2-2	NA	TGCGCCAGCAGCTTGGGACAGCACTATAACACCGGGGAGCTGTTTTTT	CASSLGQHYNTGELFF
TRBV5-6	NA	TRBJ2-7	NA	TGTGCCAGCAGCTCTCCGTTACAGGGCTACGAGCAGTACTTC	CASSSPLQGYEQYF
TRBV7-2	TRBD1	TRBJ1-5	NA	TGTGCCAGCAGCTACTACCAGGGGGTCCGGCAGCCCCAGCATTTT	CASSYYQGVRQPQHF
TRBV7-9	NA	TRBJ2-3	NA	TGTGCCAGCAGGCCACGGCCGGAAACAGGGAGAACAGATACGCAGTATTTT	CASRPRPETGRTDTQYF
TRBV29-1	NA	TRBJ2-1	few	TGCAGCGTTGCTAGCCCTAGTAGCGATGAGCAGTTCTTC	CSVASPSSDEQFF
TRBV9	NA	TRBJ2-7	once	TGTGCCAGCAGCTTAACTGCGGACGCTTACGAGCAGTACTTC	CASSLTADAYEQYF
TRBV4-1	NA	TRBJ2-7	NA	TGCGCCAGCAGCCACTTGACGGCCAGGATGGGCGACGAGCAGTACTTC	CASSHLTARMGDEQYF
TRBV29-1	TRBD2	TRBJ2-7	NA	TGCAGCGTTGACTTTGCGGGGGGCGACTACGAGCAGTACTTC	CSVDFAGGDYEQYF
TRBV12-3/TRBV12-4	TRBD2	TRBJ2-7	NA	TGTGCCAGCACCGTAGGGGCTAGCGGGGTCAATGAGCAGTACTTC	CASTVGASGVNEQYF